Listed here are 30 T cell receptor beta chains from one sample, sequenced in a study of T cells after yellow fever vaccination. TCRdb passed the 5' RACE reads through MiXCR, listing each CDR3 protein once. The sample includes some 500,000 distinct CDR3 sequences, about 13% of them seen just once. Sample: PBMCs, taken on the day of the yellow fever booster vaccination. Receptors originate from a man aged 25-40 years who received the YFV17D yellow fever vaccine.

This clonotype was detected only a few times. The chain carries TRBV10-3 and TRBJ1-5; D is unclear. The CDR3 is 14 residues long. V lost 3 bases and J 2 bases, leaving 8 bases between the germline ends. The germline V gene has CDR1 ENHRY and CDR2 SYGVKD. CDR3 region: CAISEGRGNQPQHF. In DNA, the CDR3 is TGTGCCATCAGTGAAGGGAGGGGCAATCAGCCCCAGCATTTT.

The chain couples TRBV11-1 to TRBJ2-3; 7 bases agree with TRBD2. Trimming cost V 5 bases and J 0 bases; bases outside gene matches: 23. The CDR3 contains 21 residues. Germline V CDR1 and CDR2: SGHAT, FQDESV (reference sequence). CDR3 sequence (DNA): TGTGCCAGCAGCCCGACGAACCGATTCCGGGACTATAAGACTAGCACAGATACGCAGTATTTT. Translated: CASSPTNRFRDYKTSTDTQYF.

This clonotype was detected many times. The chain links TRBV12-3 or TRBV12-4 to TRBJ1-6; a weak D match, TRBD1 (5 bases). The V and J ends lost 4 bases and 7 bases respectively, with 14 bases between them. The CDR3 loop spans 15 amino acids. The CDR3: CASSSVGQGNSPLHF. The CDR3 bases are TGTGCCAGCAGTTCGGTAGGGCAGGGCAATTCACCCCTCCACTTT.

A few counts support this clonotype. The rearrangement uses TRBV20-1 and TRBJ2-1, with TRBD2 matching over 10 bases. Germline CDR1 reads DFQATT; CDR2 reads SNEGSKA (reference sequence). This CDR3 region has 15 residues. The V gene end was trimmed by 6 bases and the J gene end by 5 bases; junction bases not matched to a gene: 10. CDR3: CSATQGLAVNNEQFF. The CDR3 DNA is TGCAGTGCAACGCAAGGACTAGCGGTTAACAATGAGCAGTTCTTC.

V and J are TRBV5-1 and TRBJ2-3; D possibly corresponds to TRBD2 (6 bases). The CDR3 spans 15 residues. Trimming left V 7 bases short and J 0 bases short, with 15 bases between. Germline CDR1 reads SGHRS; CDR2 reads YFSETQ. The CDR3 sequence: CASGGTSTSTDTQYF. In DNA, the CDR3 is TGCGCCAGCGGGGGGACCTCAACTAGCACAGATACGCAGTATTTT.

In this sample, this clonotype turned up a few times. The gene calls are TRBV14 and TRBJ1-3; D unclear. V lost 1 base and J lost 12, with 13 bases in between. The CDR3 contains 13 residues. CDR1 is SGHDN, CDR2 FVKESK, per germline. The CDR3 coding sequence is TGTGCCAGCAGCCAAGTCCCGTACATTGGCATATATTTT. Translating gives CASSQVPYIGIYF.

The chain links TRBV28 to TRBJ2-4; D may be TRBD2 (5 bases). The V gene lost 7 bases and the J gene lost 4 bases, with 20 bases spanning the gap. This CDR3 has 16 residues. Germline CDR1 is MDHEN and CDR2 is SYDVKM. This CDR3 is CASIEGTGSGKNIQYF. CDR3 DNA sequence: TGTGCCAGCATTGAGGGCACGGGGTCCGGAAAAAACATTCAGTACTTC.

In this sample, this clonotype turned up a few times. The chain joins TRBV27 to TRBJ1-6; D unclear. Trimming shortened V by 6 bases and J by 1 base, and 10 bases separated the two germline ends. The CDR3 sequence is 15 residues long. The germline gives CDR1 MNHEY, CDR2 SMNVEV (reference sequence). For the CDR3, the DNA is TGTGCCAGCAGGACCGACGGATCCTATAATTCACCCCTCCACTTT. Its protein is CASRTDGSYNSPLHF.

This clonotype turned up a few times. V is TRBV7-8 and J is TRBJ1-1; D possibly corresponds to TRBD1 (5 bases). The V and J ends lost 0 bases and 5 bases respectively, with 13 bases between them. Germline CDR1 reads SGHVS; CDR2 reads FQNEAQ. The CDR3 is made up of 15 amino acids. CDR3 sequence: CASSLAYGGETEAFF. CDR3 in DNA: TGTGCCAGCAGCTTAGCCTATGGGGGGGAGACTGAAGCTTTCTTT.

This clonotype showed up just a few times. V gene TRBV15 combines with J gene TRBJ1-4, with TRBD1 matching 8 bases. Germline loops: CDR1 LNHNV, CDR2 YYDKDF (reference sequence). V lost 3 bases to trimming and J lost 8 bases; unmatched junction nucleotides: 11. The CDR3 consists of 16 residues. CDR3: CATSSRDRGGGEKLFF. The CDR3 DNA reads TGTGCCACCAGCAGCCGAGACAGGGGAGGCGGGGAAAAACTGTTTTTT.

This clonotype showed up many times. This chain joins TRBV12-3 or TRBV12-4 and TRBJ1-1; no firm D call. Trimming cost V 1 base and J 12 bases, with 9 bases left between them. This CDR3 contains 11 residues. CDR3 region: CASSLGRRTFF. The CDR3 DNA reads TGTGCCAGCAGTTTAGGCAGGAGGACTTTCTTT.

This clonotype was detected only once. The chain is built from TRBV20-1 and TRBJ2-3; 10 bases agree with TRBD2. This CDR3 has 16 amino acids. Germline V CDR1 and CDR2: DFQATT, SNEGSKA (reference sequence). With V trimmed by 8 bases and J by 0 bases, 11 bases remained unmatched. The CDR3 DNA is TGCAGTCTCCGAGGGGTTAGCGGGAGGAGCACAGATACGCAGTATTTT. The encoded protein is CSLRGVSGRSTDTQYF.

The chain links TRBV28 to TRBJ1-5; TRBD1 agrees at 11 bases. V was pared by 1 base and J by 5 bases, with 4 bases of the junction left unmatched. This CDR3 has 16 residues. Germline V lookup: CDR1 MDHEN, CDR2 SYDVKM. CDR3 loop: CASSLSGTGGYQPQHF. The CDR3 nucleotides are TGTGCCAGCAGTTTATCAGGGACAGGGGGTTATCAGCCCCAGCATTTT.

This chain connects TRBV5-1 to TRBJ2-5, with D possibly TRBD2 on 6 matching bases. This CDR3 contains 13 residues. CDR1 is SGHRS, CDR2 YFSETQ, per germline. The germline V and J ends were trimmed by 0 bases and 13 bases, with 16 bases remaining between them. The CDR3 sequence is CASSLGGTEPAYF. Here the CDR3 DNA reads TGCGCCAGCAGCTTGGGGGGGACTGAGCCGGCGTACTTC.

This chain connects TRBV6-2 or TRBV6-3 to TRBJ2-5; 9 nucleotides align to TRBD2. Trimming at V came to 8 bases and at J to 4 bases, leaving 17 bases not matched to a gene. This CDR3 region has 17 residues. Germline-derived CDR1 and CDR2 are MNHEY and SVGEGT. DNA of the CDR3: TGTGCCAGCTACTACAGGGTCGGGACTAGCTCACGAGAGACCCAGTACTTC. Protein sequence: CASYYRVGTSSRETQYF.

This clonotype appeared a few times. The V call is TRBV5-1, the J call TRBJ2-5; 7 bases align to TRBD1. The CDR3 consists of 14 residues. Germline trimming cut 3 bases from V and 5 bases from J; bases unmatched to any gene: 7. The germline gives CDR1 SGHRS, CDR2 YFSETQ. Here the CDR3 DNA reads TGCGCCAGCAGCTGGGGACAGCCGAGGGAGACCCAGTACTTC. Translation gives CASSWGQPRETQYF. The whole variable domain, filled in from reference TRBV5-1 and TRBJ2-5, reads KAGVTQTPRYLIKTRGQQVTLSCSPISGHRSVSWYQQTPGQGLQFLFEYFSETQRNKGNFPGRFSGRQFSNSRSEMNVSTLELGDSALYLCASSWGQPRETQYFGPGTRLLVL.

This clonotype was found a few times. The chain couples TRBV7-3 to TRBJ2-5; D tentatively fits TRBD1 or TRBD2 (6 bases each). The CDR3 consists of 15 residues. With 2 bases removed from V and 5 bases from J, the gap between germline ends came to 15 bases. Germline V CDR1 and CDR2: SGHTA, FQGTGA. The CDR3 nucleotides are TGTGCCAGCAGCTTATGGGGATTAGGGGGGGAGACCCAGTACTTC. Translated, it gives CASSLWGLGGETQYF.

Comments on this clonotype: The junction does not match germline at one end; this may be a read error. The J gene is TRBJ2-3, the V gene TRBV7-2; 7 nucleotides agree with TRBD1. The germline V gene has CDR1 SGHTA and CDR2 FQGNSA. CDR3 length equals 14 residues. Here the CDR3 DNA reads TGTGCCAGCAGCATAGCCGGGACAGAAGATACGCAGTATTTT. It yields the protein CASSIAGTEDTQYF.

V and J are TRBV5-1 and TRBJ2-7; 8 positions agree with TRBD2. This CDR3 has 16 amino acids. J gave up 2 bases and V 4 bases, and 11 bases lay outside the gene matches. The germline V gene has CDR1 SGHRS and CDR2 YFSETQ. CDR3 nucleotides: TGCGCCAGCAGCCAGACGAGCGGGAGCCTTACCTACGAGCAGTACTTC. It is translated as CASSQTSGSLTYEQYF. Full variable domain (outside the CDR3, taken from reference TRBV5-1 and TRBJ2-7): KAGVTQTPRYLIKTRGQQVTLSCSPISGHRSVSWYQQTPGQGLQFLFEYFSETQRNKGNFPGRFSGRQFSNSRSEMNVSTLELGDSALYLCASSQTSGSLTYEQYFGPGTRLTVT.

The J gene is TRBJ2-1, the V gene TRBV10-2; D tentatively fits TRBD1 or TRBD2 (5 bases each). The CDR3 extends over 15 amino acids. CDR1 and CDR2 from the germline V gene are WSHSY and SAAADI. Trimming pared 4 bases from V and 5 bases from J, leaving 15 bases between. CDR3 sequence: CASSVAGTPNNEQFF. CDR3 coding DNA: TGCGCCAGCAGTGTGGCCGGGACCCCAAACAATGAGCAGTTCTTC.

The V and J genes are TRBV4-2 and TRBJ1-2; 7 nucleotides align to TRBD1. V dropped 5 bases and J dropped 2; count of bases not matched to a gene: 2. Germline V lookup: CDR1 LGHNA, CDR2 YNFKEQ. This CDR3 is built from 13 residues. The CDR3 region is CASSDRANYGYTF. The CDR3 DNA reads TGTGCCAGCAGCGACAGGGCCAACTATGGCTACACCTTC.

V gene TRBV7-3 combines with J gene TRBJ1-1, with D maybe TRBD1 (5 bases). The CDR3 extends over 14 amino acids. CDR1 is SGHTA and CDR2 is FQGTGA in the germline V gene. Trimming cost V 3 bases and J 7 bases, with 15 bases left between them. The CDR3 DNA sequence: TGTGCCAGCAGCTTGGGGGGAGGCCAAGGTGAAGCTTTCTTT. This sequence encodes CASSLGGGQGEAFF.

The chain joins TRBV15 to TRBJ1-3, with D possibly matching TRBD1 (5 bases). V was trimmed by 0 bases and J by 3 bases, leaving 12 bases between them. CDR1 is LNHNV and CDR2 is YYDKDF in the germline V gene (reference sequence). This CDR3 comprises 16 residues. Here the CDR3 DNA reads TGTGCCACCAGCAGAGATCCAGGGATGGGTGGAAACACCATATATTTT. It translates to CATSRDPGMGGNTIYF.

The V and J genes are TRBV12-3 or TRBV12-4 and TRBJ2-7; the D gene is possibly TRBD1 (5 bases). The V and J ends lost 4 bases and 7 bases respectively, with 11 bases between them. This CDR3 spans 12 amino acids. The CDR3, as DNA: TGTGCCAGCAGTTCTGCTAAGGGGGAGCAGTACTTC. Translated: CASSSAKGEQYF.

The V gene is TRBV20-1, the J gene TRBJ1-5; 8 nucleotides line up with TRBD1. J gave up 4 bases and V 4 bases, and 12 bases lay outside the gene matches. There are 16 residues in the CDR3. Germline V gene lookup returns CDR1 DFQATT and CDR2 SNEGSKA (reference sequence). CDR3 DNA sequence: TGCAGTGCTATTCCGTCGACAGGGGTTATTAATCAGCCCCAGCATTTT. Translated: CSAIPSTGVINQPQHF.

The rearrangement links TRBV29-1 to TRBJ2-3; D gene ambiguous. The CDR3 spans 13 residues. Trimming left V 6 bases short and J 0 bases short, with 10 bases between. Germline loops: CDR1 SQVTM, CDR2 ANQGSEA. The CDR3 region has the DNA TGCAGCGTGAGCAGATCTAGCACAGATACGCAGTATTTT. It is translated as CSVSRSSTDTQYF.

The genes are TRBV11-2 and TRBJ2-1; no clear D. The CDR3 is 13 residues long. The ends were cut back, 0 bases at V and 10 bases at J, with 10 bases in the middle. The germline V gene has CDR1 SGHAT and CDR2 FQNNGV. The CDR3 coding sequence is TGTGCCAGCAGCTTAGATGAGGTAGGGGAGCAGTTCTTC. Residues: CASSLDEVGEQFF.

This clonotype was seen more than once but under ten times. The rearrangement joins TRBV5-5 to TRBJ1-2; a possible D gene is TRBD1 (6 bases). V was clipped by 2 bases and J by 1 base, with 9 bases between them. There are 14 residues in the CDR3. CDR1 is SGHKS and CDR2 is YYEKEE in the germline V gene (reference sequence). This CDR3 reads CASSFRQVNYGYTF. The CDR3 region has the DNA TGTGCCAGCAGCTTTAGACAGGTTAACTATGGCTACACCTTC.

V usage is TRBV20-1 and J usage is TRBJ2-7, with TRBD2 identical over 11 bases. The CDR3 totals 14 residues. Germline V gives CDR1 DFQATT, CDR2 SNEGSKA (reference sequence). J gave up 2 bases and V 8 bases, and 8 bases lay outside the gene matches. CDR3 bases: TGCAGTCCTCTCGCTAGCGGGAGGCCCTACGAGCAGTACTTC. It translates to CSPLASGRPYEQYF.

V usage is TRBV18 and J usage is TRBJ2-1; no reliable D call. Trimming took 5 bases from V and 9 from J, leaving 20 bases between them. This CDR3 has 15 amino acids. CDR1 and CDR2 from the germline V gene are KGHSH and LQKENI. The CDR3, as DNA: TGTGCCAGCTCATCGATTCACTCCAGATCCCTTGAGCAGTTCTTC. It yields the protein CASSSIHSRSLEQFF.